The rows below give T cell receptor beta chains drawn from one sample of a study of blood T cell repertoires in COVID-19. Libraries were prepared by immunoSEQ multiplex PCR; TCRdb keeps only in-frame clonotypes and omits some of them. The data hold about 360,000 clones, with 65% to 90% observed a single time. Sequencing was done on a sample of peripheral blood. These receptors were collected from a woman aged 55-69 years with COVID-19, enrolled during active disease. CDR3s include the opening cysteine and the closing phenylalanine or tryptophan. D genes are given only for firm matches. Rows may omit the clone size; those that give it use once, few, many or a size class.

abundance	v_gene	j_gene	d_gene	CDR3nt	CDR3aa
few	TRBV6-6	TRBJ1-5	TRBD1	TGTGCCAGCAAGGACAGGGGGCGCGGTAGCAATCAGCCCCAGCATTTT	CASKDRGRGSNQPQHF
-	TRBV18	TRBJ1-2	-	TGTGCCAGCTCCGACGGAGATAACTATGGCTACACCTTC	CASSDGDNYGYTF
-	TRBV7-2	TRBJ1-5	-	TGTGCCAGCAGCTTAGCGCACAATAGCAATCAGCCCCAGCATTTT	CASSLAHNSNQPQHF
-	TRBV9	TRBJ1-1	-	TGTGCCAGCAGGCGGGGCAACTTGAACACTGAAGCTTTCTTT	CASRRGNLNTEAFF
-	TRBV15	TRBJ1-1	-	TGTGCCACCAGCAGAGCCAGGTTGAACACTGAAGCTTTCTTT	CATSRARLNTEAFF
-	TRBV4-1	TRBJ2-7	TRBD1	TGCGCCAGCAGCCAACCTCGACAGGGGGTGTACGAGCAGTACTTC	CASSQPRQGVYEQYF
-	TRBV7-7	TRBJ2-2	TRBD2	TGTGCCAGCAGCTTAGTGACTAGCGGGGGAGCCGGGGAGCTGTTTTTT	CASSLVTSGGAGELFF
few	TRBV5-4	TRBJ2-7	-	TGTGCCAGCAGCTTGGGGCCCACCTACGAGCAGTACTTC	CASSLGPTYEQYF
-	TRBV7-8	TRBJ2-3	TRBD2	TGTGCCAGCCGCGCGGGGGGCACAGATACGCAGTATTTT	CASRAGGTDTQYF
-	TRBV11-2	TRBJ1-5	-	TGTGCCAGCAGCTTAGGCCGGGGTCAGCCCCAGCATTTT	CASSLGRGQPQHF
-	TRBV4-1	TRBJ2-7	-	TGCGCCAGCAGCCAGTTCCCCACGCCCGCTACCTACGAGCAGTACTTC	CASSQFPTPATYEQYF
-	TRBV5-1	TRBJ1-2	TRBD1	TGCGCCAGCAGCTTGGGCGGGACAGGGGACTTTGGTATCCATGGCTACACCTTC	CASSLGGTGDFGIHGYTF
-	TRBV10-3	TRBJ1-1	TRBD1	TGTGCCATCAGCAACGGGACAGGGGACACTGAAGCTTTCTTT	CAISNGTGDTEAFF
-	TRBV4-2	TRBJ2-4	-	TGTGCCAGCAGCTGGACCTCGGACAGTAACATTCAGTACTTC	CASSWTSDSNIQYF
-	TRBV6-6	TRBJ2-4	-	TGTGCCAGCATTCCAGCCGGGGTGAACATTCAGTACTTC	CASIPAGVNIQYF
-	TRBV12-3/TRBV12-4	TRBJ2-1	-	TGTGCCAGCAGTCTGACTAGGAGGAATGAGCAGTTCTTC	CASSLTRRNEQFF
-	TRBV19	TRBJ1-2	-	TGTGCCAGTAGTATTCCCGGACTCTATGGCTACACCTTC	CASSIPGLYGYTF
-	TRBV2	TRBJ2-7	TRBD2	TGTGCCAGCAGTGATCCCTCCCAGCGGGGTCAGGACGAGCAGTACTTC	CASSDPSQRGQDEQYF
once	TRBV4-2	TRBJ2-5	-	TGTGCCAGCAGCCCGCAGTCTCAGAACCAAGAGACCCAGTACTTC	CASSPQSQNQETQYF
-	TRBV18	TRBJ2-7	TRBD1	TGTGCCAGCTCACGAGGGACAGGGGTCTACGAGCAGTACTTC	CASSRGTGVYEQYF
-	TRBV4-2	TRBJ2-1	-	TGTGCCAGCAGCCAAGAGCGGGACCATACCTACAATGAGCAGTTCTTC	CASSQERDHTYNEQFF
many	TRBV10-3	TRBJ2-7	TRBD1	TGTGCCATCAGGGAACCGGGACAGGGCTACGAGCAGTACTTC	CAIREPGQGYEQYF
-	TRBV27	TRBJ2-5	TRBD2	TGTGCCAGCAGTTTTACTAGCGGGGGCCAAGAGACCCAGTACTTC	CASSFTSGGQETQYF
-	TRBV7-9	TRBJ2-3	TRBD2	TGTGCCAGCAGTTTCTTTAGCGGGGGCGCAGATACGCAGTATTTT	CASSFFSGGADTQYF
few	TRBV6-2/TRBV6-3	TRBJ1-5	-	TGTGCCAGCAGTCCACGTTGGGGGGTTGGTGGCGGTAGCAATCAGCCCCAGCATTTT	CASSPRWGVGGGSNQPQHF
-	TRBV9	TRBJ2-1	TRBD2	TGTGCCAGCAGCGTAGACGGGGGGGCCAGCAATGAGCAGTTCTTC	CASSVDGGASNEQFF
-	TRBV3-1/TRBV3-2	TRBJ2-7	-	TGTGCCAGCAGCCAAGAGGTGGCAGCCCGGGGGCAGTACTTC	CASSQEVAARGQYF
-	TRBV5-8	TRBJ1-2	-	TGTGCCAGCAGCTTGGATTCACAGGGCCACTATGGCTACACCTTC	CASSLDSQGHYGYTF
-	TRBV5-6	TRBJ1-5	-	TGTGCCAGCAGCTTAGGGCAGGGGATAAACCAGCCCCAGCATTTT	CASSLGQGINQPQHF
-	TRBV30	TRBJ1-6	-	TGTGCCTGGAGTTTAGTGGAAGGGGTAGGATCACCCCTCCACTTT	CAWSLVEGVGSPLHF
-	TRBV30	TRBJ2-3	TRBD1	TGTGCCTGGAGTTCCATGACAGGGGCTAGCACAGATACGCAGTATTTT	CAWSSMTGASTDTQYF
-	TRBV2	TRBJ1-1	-	TGTGCCAGCAGTGAGAGGGGGGGCACTGAAGCTTTCTTT	CASSERGGTEAFF
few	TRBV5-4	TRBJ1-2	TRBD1	TGTGCCAGCAGCCTCGGGACAGGGGGCGGTGGCTACACCTTC	CASSLGTGGGGYTF
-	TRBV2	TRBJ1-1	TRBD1	TGTGCCAGCAGTGAGACAGGGACAGTGAACACTGAAGCTTTCTTT	CASSETGTVNTEAFF
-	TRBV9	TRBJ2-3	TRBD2	TGTGCCAGCAGTTCTGGGACTAGCGGGGGGCGGGGCACAGATACGCAGTATTTT	CASSSGTSGGRGTDTQYF
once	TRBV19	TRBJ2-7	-	TGTGCCAGTAGTATGGGTACCGGGACCTACGAGCAGTACTTC	CASSMGTGTYEQYF
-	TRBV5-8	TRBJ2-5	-	TGTGCCAGCAGCTTGGGTGTTCAGGTTTACCAAGAGACCCAGTACTTC	CASSLGVQVYQETQYF
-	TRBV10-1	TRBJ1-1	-	TGCGCCAGCAGTGAGGGGGGGATCACTGAAGCTTTCTTT	CASSEGGITEAFF
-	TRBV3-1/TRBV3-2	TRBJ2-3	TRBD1	TGTGCCAGCAACGAACTCGGACAGGGGGCTGTAGATACGCAGTATTTT	CASNELGQGAVDTQYF
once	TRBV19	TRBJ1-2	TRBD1	TGTGCCAGTAGTAGGACAGGGGCTAACTATGGCTACACCTTC	CASSRTGANYGYTF
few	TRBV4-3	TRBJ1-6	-	TGCGCCAGCAGCCCAGGCCGGGACTCCTATAATTCACCCCTCCACTTT	CASSPGRDSYNSPLHF
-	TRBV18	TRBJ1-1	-	TGTGCCAGCTCACCAGAGAGGGCCGGGGGGACGGCTTTCTTT	CASSPERAGGTAFF
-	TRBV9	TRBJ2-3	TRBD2	TGTGCCAGCAGCGTGCTAGCGGGGGGCACAGATACGCAGTATTTT	CASSVLAGGTDTQYF
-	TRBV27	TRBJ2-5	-	TGTGCCAGCAGTTTTGGACAGCCCTTGGGAGAGACCCAGTACTTC	CASSFGQPLGETQYF
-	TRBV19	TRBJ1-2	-	TGTGCCAGTAGTCTGAGATCCTATGGCTACACCTTC	CASSLRSYGYTF
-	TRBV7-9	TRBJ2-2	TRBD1	TGTGCCAGCAGCCCCCGACCCAGGGACAGGGGTGTTCCCGGGGAGCTGTTTTTT	CASSPRPRDRGVPGELFF
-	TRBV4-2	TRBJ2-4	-	TGTGCCAGCAGCCCAACCAGGGATCCCAAAAACATTCAGTACTTC	CASSPTRDPKNIQYF